The T cell receptor beta chain described here comes from a study of tumor-infiltrating lymphocytes in primary liver carcinoma listed by TCRdb under 2017. Study-wide context: Roughly five patients with histopathologically diagnosed primary liver carcinoma underwent surgical resection in China between late 2015 and early 2016. Each sample produced roughly 3.65 to 7.13 million productive TCRbeta reads, and read depth showed no significant difference between tissue types. TCRbeta repertoire sequencing covered roughly 35 specimens from 5 patients: roughly 25 tumor regions, 5 adjacent noncancerous liver tissues and 5 peripheral blood samples. The five patients had tumors of stage T1-T3 N0M0, with maximum diameters ranging from roughly 4.2 to 11 cm. Hepatocellular carcinoma (four) or combined HCC and intrahepatic cholangiocarcinoma (one) was present in the five patients, who were three men and two women aged 30 to 69 years. For each liver tumor, the study sampled five regions along with adjacent normal tissue and blood, and applied TCRbeta repertoire sequencing, expression microarrays and whole-exome sequencing. Repertoires from technical replicates were highly reproducible, with mean shared-clone rates approximately 0.92 and correlation coefficients above 0.98. General findings and caveats noted by the study authors: Repertoire overlap was higher between tumor regions (mean approximately 36%) than tumor-adjacent (approximately 17%) or tumor-blood (roughly 14%) pairs, consistent with antigen-driven expansion. The top 250 clones made up a significantly larger repertoire fraction in tumors than in blood (p = 0.039). Comparison of CD4+ and CD8+ T cell repertoires was precluded by the use of bulk unsorted samples. Only the TCR beta chain was sequenced, so true repertoire diversity is likely underestimated because unpaired alpha chains were not captured. The study included only five patients, and the authors note findings should be validated in a larger study.

The CDR3 contains 11 residues, cysteine and phenylalanine counted. Only the CDR3 part of the read is kept: 33 bases, read in frame from the first base. For CDR1 and CDR2, the germline V gene lists SQVTM and ANQGSEA. Deletion took 6 bases off V and 6 bases off J, with a span of 12 bases between the germline ends. Using a constant-region primer and ProtoScript II reverse transcriptase, TCRbeta-specific cDNA was reverse-transcribed from roughly 460 ng total RNA. Construction of the TCRbeta libraries relied on three nested rounds of multiplex PCR, following a slightly modified ARM-PCR procedure. Multiplex TRBV1-TRBV30 forward primers and a Cbeta reverse primer were used in the first two PCR rounds, each of which was run for roughly 9 cycles. A final 25-cycle PCR with Deep VentR polymerase added sample barcodes and Illumina adapters. Amplicons of 200-500 bp were gel-purified with a QIAquick gel extraction kit before sequencing. An Illumina HiSeq 2500 was used to sequence the TCRbeta amplicons, generating 250-bp paired-end reads. Per the original workflow: Trimmomatic v0.33 was used to quality-trim the reads, and FLASH v1.2.11 was used to merge paired reads so that full CDR3 sequences could be recovered. V, D and J germline segments were assigned to the rearranged TCRbeta sequences by MiGEC v1.2.1b. Clonotype statistics, along with Shannon-Wiener diversity indices, were calculated using VDJtools v1.0.0. Except for diversity analysis, only each sample's 250 most abundant clonotypes were used in subsequent analyses to reduce sampling bias. The public reads were reprocessed in TCRdb via fastp at Q25 and MiXCR, keeping in-frame beta chains. Every entry covers one CDR3 protein and lists the most common genes and DNA from its rows. TCRdb, not the original authors, processed these V and J calls. Recorded for this sample are fewer than 350,000 distinct CDR3 sequences; 50% to 70% of them occurred a single time. The ten largest make up approximately 9% of the sample.

RNA from unsorted whole blood was extracted with TRIzol reagent, and germline DNA was obtained with the DNeasy Blood & Tissue kit. Patients had chronic HBV infection and were treatment-naive at sampling. About 4 milliliters of peripheral blood were collected into K2EDTA tubes before surgery. In its sample, this clonotype was seen a few times. No cognate antigen has been identified for it. A read error may explain this, as a much larger clone is one base away. This sequence uses TRBV29-1 and TRBJ2-7; the D gene is perhaps TRBD2, from 6 matching bases. What was sequenced was peripheral blood. The TCR comes from a man aged 40-49 years with primary liver carcinoma and hepatitis B virus infection. The CDR3 reads CSVVEGCEQYF. The DNA sequence is given as TGCAGCGTGGTGGAGGGGTGCGAGCAGTACTTC.